Below, 32 T cell receptor beta chains from the same sample are listed, as sequenced in a study of cytomegalovirus exposure and HLA in healthy donors. Primers included in the PCR were 60 Vbeta and 13 Jbeta primers. The repertoire was sequenced with immunoSEQ multiplex PCR; TCRdb's copy has only in-frame clones and lacks some. Among about 160,000 clones listed, 65% to 90% were seen once. Sequencing input: PBMCs. These receptors came from a man in his forties or fifties in good health and CMV-seropositive.

The chain is built from TRBV6-5 and TRBJ1-2; TRBD1 agrees at 7 bases. Germline CDR1 and CDR2: MNHEY and SVGAGI. The CDR3 has 14 amino acids. The trim removed 6 bases at V and 10 bases at J, leaving 14 bases unmatched. For the CDR3, the DNA is TGTGCCAGCAGCCACCTCCGGGACAGAAGTCCCTACACCTTC. It translates to CASSHLRDRSPYTF.

This clone was detected only a few times. This chain links TRBV29-1 with TRBJ2-2, with TRBD2 as a possible D gene (5 bases). With 3 bases removed from V and 4 bases from J, the gap between germline ends came to 15 bases. This CDR3 is 15 amino acids long. Germline V lookup: CDR1 SQVTM, CDR2 ANQGSEA. The CDR3 coding sequence is TGCAGCGTTGAGGAATCTAGCATTGGCACCGGGGAGCTGTTTTTT. This sequence encodes CSVEESSIGTGELFF.

This sequence joins TRBV7-8 and TRBJ1-5, with D unresolved. With 0 bases removed from V and 2 bases from J, the gap between germline ends came to 17 bases. The CDR3 contains 18 residues. Per the germline V gene, CDR1 is SGHVS and CDR2 is FQNEAQ. Here the CDR3 DNA reads TGTGCCAGCAGCTTAGCGCGAGTTGCCCAAGCGGGCAATCAGCCCCAGCATTTT. It translates to CASSLARVAQAGNQPQHF.

The chain joins TRBV7-9 to TRBJ2-7; 9 bases are shared with TRBD1. Germline assignment: CDR1 SEHNR and CDR2 FQNEAQ (reference sequence). V lost 6 bases and J lost 6; bases outside the gene matches: 12. The CDR3 loop spans 15 amino acids. The chain's CDR3 is CASSHDRGSFGEQYF. The DNA of the CDR3 is TGTGCCAGCAGTCATGACAGGGGGAGCTTTGGCGAGCAGTACTTC.

The chain joins TRBV7-2 to TRBJ2-5; 7 bases match TRBD1. The J call may be incorrect, as the DNA end agrees better with TRBJ2-7. The CDR3 sequence is 14 residues long. The germline V gene has CDR1 SGHTA and CDR2 FQGNSA. CDR3 sequence (DNA): TGTGCCAGCAGCCCAGGGGGTAGATCCTACGAGCAGTACTTC. Protein sequence: CASSPGGRSYEQYF.

The V and J genes are TRBV6-1 and TRBJ2-1; D ambiguous. The ends were cut back, 11 bases at V and 12 bases at J, with 20 bases in the middle. The CDR3 has 12 residues. CDR1 and CDR2 from the germline V gene are MNHNS and SASEGT. CDR3 in amino acids: CAASSGTGWQFF. The CDR3 region has the DNA TGTGCCGCTTCAAGTGGAACGGGTTGGCAGTTCTTC.

This chain joins TRBV5-1 and TRBJ1-4, with D perhaps matching TRBD1 (5 bases). Germline V gene lookup returns CDR1 SGHRS and CDR2 YFSETQ. This CDR3 has 18 residues. Trimming left V 0 bases short and J 0 bases short, with 15 bases between. CDR3 loop: CASSLERVGAATNEKLFF. In nucleotides, the CDR3 is TGCGCCAGCAGCTTGGAGAGAGTAGGGGCCGCAACTAATGAAAAACTGTTTTTT. Variable domain in full (rest from reference TRBV5-1 and TRBJ1-4): KAGVTQTPRYLIKTRGQQVTLSCSPISGHRSVSWYQQTPGQGLQFLFEYFSETQRNKGNFPGRFSGRQFSNSRSEMNVSTLELGDSALYLCASSLERVGAATNEKLFFGSGTQLSVL.

This clone was detected a few times. The chain uses TRBV5-1 and TRBJ1-2; 9 bases are a match to TRBD1. Germline V gene lookup returns CDR1 SGHRS and CDR2 YFSETQ. With 0 bases clipped from V and 4 bases from J, the junction kept 4 bases outside the gene matches. There are 15 residues in the CDR3. In DNA form, the CDR3 reads TGCGCCAGCAGCTTGGCGGACAGGGGAGTCTATGGCTACACCTTC. Protein sequence: CASSLADRGVYGYTF.

This clone was counted a single time. The chain couples TRBV11-3 to TRBJ2-1; D is perhaps TRBD2 (6 bases). There are 15 residues in the CDR3. CDR1 is SGHNT and CDR2 is YENEEA in the germline V gene. V was shortened by 5 bases and J by 1 base, with 12 bases between the two germline ends. The CDR3 reads CASSARAGSYNEQFF. In nucleotides, the CDR3 is TGTGCCAGCAGCGCTAGGGCGGGATCCTACAATGAGCAGTTCTTC.

V gene TRBV6-5 combines with J gene TRBJ2-2; possible D gene TRBD2, 7 bases. V lost 4 bases and J 6 bases, leaving 15 bases between the germline ends. CDR1 is MNHEY, CDR2 SVGAGI, per germline. The CDR3 is 15 amino acids. CDR3 nucleotide sequence: TGTGCCAGCAGTTTCCCGGGGGGCCGTCCCGGGGAGCTGTTTTTT. Translated, it gives CASSFPGGRPGELFF.

CDR3 bases: TGCAGTGCCACACAGGGCAGTGGCTACACCTTC. The encoded protein is CSATQGSGYTF. The chain has TRBV20-1 and TRBJ1-2; D possibly corresponds to TRBD1 (6 bases). The CDR3 has 11 amino acids. With 6 bases removed from V and 7 bases from J, the gap between germline ends came to 12 bases. Germline CDR1 and CDR2: DFQATT and SNEGSKA (reference sequence).

The count of this clone is one. The V gene is TRBV28, the J gene TRBJ1-2; D gene uncertain. CDR3 size: 13 residues. Trimming pared 1 base from V and 9 bases from J, leaving 12 bases between. Germline lookup yields CDR1 MDHEN and CDR2 SYDVKM. The CDR3 loop reads CASSLSVESSYTF. For the CDR3, the DNA is TGTGCCAGCAGTTTATCTGTGGAGAGCAGCTACACCTTC.

This chain connects TRBV11-3 to TRBJ2-7; TRBD2 agrees at 10 bases. Trimming cost V 5 bases and J 6 bases; bases outside gene matches: 7. Germline V gene lookup returns CDR1 SGHNT and CDR2 YENEEA. This CDR3 contains 14 residues. Here the CDR3 reads CASSPTSGSLEQYF. The DNA for the CDR3 is TGTGCCAGCAGCCCGACTAGCGGGTCCCTCGAGCAGTACTTC.

The V call is TRBV5-1, the J call TRBJ2-5, with 8 bases matching TRBD2. CDR3 length: 17 residues. The germline CDR1 and CDR2 sequences are SGHRS and YFSETQ. With 4 bases clipped from V and 5 bases from J, the junction kept 16 bases outside the gene matches. As DNA, the CDR3 is TGCGCCAGCAGCCGGGGGGGTGCGGGGGAAGACGTGGAGACCCAGTACTTC. Translating it yields CASSRGGAGEDVETQYF.

The genes are TRBV30 and TRBJ1-3; possibly TRBD1 for D (6 bases). This CDR3 is 14 amino acids long. CDR1 and CDR2 from the germline V gene are GTSNPN and SVGIG (reference sequence). The germline V and J ends were trimmed by 2 bases and 3 bases, with 11 bases remaining between them. Written as DNA, the CDR3 is TGTGCCTGGAGTAATACAGGGTTTGGAAACACCATATATTTT. Protein product: CAWSNTGFGNTIYF.

In regard to this clone: A read error may account for a junction end that differs from germline. This chain connects TRBV29-1 to TRBJ1-2; no reliable D call. Germline V lookup: CDR1 SQVTM, CDR2 ANQGSEA. CDR3 length: 10 amino acids. CDR3 in amino acids: CSVEQEFKLF. CDR3 DNA: TGCAGCGTTGAGCAGGAATTTAAATTATTC. The complete variable domain, with remaining parts taken from reference TRBV29-1 and TRBJ1-2, reads SAVISQKPSRDICQRGTSLTIQCQVDSQVTMMFWYRQQPGQSLTLIATANQGSEATYESGFVIDKFPISRPNLTFSTLTVSNMSPEDSSIYLCSVEQEFKLFGSGTRLTVV.

The chain couples TRBV27 to TRBJ2-5; D may be TRBD2 (6 bases). The CDR3 consists of 15 residues. Germline V CDR1 and CDR2: MNHEY, SMNVEV (reference sequence). Trimming stripped 5 bases from V and 2 bases from J, with 15 bases between. DNA of the CDR3: TGTGCCAGCAGTAAGCCGGGGGTAGGGCAAGAGACCCAGTACTTC. Its translation: CASSKPGVGQETQYF.

The chain employs TRBV5-1 and TRBJ2-7; the match to TRBD2 covers 8 bases. The V gene's germline CDR1 is SGHRS and CDR2 YFSETQ. Trimming removed 2 bases from V and 0 bases from J; junction bases left unmatched: 4. The CDR3 loop spans 15 amino acids. The CDR3 protein is CASSLVAGSSYEQYF. The CDR3 nucleotides read TGCGCCAGCAGCTTAGTAGCGGGGAGCTCCTACGAGCAGTACTTC.

The J gene is TRBJ2-2, the V gene TRBV10-3; TRBD2 agrees at 16 bases. The CDR3 is 21 amino acids. Losses at the gene ends were 2 bases for V and 6 bases for J; bases not matched to a gene: 15. Germline values: CDR1 ENHRY, CDR2 SYGVKD. In DNA, the CDR3 is TGTGCCATCAGTGAGCCGAGTCGGGGACTAGCGGGAGGGCCAATCGCCGGGGAGCTGTTTTTT. Protein sequence: CAISEPSRGLAGGPIAGELFF.

This chain links TRBV5-5 with TRBJ2-3, with D possibly TRBD1 on 6 matching bases. The V end lost 4 bases, the J end lost 4 bases, and 13 bases lay between the germline ends. The CDR3 extends over 14 amino acids. Germline CDR1 is SGHKS and CDR2 is YYEKEE (reference sequence). The CDR3 DNA sequence: TGTGCCAGCAGCATACAGGGCGAAGCAGATACGCAGTATTTT. This sequence encodes CASSIQGEADTQYF.

The chain couples TRBV7-9 to TRBJ2-7; no reliable D call. Trimming removed 1 base from V and 3 bases from J, with 7 bases in between. Germline loops: CDR1 SEHNR, CDR2 FQNEAQ (reference sequence). The CDR3 length is 13 residues. The DNA of the CDR3 is TGTGCCAGCAGCTTAGGGCAGAACTACGAGCAGTACTTC. Translating gives CASSLGQNYEQYF.

CDR3 sequence (DNA): TGTGCCAGCAGTTCAACTAGAATCTACAATGAGCAGTTCTTC. Translation gives CASSSTRIYNEQFF. The chain links TRBV28 to TRBJ2-1, with D maybe TRBD2 (5 bases). Trimming stripped 4 bases from V and 3 bases from J, with 10 bases between. This CDR3 is built from 14 residues. CDR1 and CDR2 (germline): MDHEN, SYDVKM. The variable domain in full, with the rest retrieved from reference TRBV28 and TRBJ2-1, is DVKVTQSSRYLVKRTGEKVFLECVQDMDHENMFWYRQDPGLGLRLIYFSYDVKMKEKGDIPEGYSVSREKKERFSLILESASTNQTSMYLCASSSTRIYNEQFFGPGTRLTVL.

The rearrangement uses TRBV7-2 and TRBJ2-7; TRBD2 matches 13 bases. V dropped 5 bases and J dropped 1; count of bases not matched to a gene: 5. This CDR3 comprises 16 residues. Germline V gene data show CDR1 as SGHTA and CDR2 as FQGNSA. The CDR3 sequence: CASSAPGLAGSYEQYF. The CDR3 coding sequence is TGTGCCAGCAGCGCCCCGGGACTAGCGGGGTCCTACGAGCAGTACTTC.

This sequence joins TRBV5-4 and TRBJ2-5, with unresolved D. The J call may be wrong; the DNA end is better matched by TRBJ2-7. This CDR3 is built from 16 residues. CDR1 is SGHNT and CDR2 is YYREEE in the germline V gene (reference sequence). The CDR3 reads CASSQRSSPSSYEQYF. CDR3 nucleotide sequence: TGTGCCAGCAGCCAACGGAGCAGCCCGAGCTCCTACGAGCAGTACTTC.

DNA for the CDR3: TGTGCCAGCAGCCTTAAGGGGCACAGGGGTTCACCCCTCCACTTT. Translation: CASSLKGHRGSPLHF. This chain uses TRBV7-2 with TRBJ1-6, with 7 bases matching TRBD1. The CDR3 contains 15 residues. The germline gives CDR1 SGHTA, CDR2 FQGNSA. J gave up 9 bases and V 5 bases, and 10 bases lay outside the gene matches.

In its sample, this clone was seen once. The rearrangement uses TRBV7-9 and TRBJ1-1, with D perhaps matching TRBD1 (5 bases). V lost 1 base, J lost 0 bases, and 9 bases lay in between. This CDR3 is built from 15 residues. The V gene's germline CDR1 is SEHNR and CDR2 FQNEAQ (reference sequence). Here the CDR3 reads CASSLGTYMNTEAFF. The CDR3 DNA is TGTGCCAGCAGCTTAGGGACATACATGAACACTGAAGCTTTCTTT.

The V and J genes are TRBV27 and TRBJ2-1; a weak D match, TRBD2 (6 bases). CDR1 MNHEY and CDR2 SMNVEV come from the germline V gene (reference sequence). V was pared by 5 bases and J by 7 bases, with 15 bases between. This CDR3 spans 14 amino acids. CDR3 nucleotide sequence: TGTGCCAGCAGTCTCCCTAGCGCGGGGAATGAGCAGTTCTTC. It codes for CASSLPSAGNEQFF.

The J gene is TRBJ2-3, the V gene TRBV15, with 8 bases fitting TRBD2. CDR1 is LNHNV and CDR2 is YYDKDF in the germline V gene (reference sequence). Trimming took 4 bases from V and 4 from J; bases not matched to a gene: 10. This CDR3 is built from 16 residues. The CDR3 loop is CATSKRLAGGADTQYF. CDR3 bases: TGTGCCACCAGCAAGAGGCTGGCGGGGGGAGCAGATACGCAGTATTTT.

The chain combines TRBV6-5 with TRBJ2-5, with 9 nucleotides matching TRBD2. Unmatched junction bases numbered 7, after V lost 3 bases and J lost 5 bases. The CDR3 length is 15 residues. Germline assignment: CDR1 MNHEY and CDR2 SVGAGI. In nucleotides, the CDR3 is TGTGCCAGCAGTTATAGGCTAGCGGGGCGGGAGACCCAGTACTTC. It is translated as CASSYRLAGRETQYF.

This clone has just a few counts. The chain couples TRBV6-6 to TRBJ2-7, with 7 bases aligning to TRBD1. Germline CDR1 is MNHNY and CDR2 is SVGAGI (reference sequence). The V gene end was trimmed by 5 bases and the J gene end by 6 bases; junction bases not matched to a gene: 13. The CDR3 extends over 15 amino acids. This chain's CDR3 is CASSLPIDRVSEQYF. Written as DNA, the CDR3 is TGTGCCAGCAGTCTCCCTATTGACAGGGTGTCCGAGCAGTACTTC.

The rearrangement joins TRBV9 to TRBJ2-3; TRBD2 agrees at 11 bases. Germline V lookup: CDR1 SGDLS, CDR2 YYNGEE. After removal of 2 bases from V and 6 bases from J, the junction contained 11 bases not matched to a gene. CDR3 size: 17 residues. CDR3 sequence (DNA): TGTGCCAGCAGCGTCCCTAGCGGGGGGTCCCTGGGGGATACGCAGTATTTT. It is translated as CASSVPSGGSLGDTQYF.

The chain is built from TRBV11-3 and TRBJ1-1, with D possibly TRBD1 on 5 matching bases. Germline V gives CDR1 SGHNT, CDR2 YENEEA. The CDR3 loop spans 13 amino acids. The ends were cut back, 5 bases at V and 1 base at J, with 8 bases in the middle. CDR3 in DNA: TGTGCCAGCAGCCTGGGGGGGAACACTGAAGCTTTCTTT. It translates to CASSLGGNTEAFF.